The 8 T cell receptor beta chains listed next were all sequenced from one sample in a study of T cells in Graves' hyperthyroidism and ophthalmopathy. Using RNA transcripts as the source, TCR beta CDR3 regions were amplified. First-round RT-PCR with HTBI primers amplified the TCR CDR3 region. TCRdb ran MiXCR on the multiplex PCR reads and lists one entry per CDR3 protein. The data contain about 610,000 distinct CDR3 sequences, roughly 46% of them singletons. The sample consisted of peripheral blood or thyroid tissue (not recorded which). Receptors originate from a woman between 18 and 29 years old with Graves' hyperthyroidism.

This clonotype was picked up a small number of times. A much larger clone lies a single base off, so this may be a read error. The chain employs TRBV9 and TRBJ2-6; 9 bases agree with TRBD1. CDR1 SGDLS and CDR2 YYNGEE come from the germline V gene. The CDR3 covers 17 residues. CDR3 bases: TGTGCCAGCAGAGGGACAGGGAGAGTTGCTGGGGCCAACGTCCCGACTTTC. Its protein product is CASRGTGRVAGANVPTF.

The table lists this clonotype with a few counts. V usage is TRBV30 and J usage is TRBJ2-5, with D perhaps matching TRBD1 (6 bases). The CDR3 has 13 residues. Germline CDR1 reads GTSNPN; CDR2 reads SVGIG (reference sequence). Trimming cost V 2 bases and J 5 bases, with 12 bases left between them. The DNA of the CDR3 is TGTGCCTGGAGTCCAGGGGATGGGGAGACCCAGTACTTC. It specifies CAWSPGDGETQYF.

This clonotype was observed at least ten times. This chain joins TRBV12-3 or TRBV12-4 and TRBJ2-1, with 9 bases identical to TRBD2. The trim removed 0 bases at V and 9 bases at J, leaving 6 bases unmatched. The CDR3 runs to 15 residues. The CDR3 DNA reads TGTGCCAGCAGTTTAGCGGGACTAGCCGGTAGTGAGCAGTTCTTC. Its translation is CASSLAGLAGSEQFF.

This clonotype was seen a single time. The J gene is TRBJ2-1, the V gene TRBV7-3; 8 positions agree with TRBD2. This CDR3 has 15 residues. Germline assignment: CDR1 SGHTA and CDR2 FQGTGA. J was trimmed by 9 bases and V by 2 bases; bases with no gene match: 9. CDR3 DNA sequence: TGTGCCAGCAGCTTAGTGGGACTAGGGGGGGGTGAGCAGTTCTTC. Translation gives CASSLVGLGGGEQFF. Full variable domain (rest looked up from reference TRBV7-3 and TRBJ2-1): GAGVSQTPSNKVTEKGKYVELRCDPISGHTALYWYRQSLGQGPEFLIYFQGTGAADDSGLPNDRFFAVRPEGSVSTLKIQRTERGDSAVYLCASSLVGLGGGEQFFGPGTRLTVL.

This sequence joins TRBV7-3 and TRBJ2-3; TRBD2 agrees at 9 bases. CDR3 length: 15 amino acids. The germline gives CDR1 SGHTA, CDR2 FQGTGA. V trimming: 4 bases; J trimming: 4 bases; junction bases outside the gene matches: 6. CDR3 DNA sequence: TGTGCCAGCAGCTCCCTAGCGGGACAGCCAGATACGCAGTATTTT. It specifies CASSSLAGQPDTQYF.

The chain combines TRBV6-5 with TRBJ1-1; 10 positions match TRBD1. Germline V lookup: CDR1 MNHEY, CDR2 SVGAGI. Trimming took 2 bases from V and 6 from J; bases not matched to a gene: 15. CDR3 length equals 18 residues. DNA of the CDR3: TGTGCCAGCAGTTACGCCGACAGGGACAGGGGATTACGCGCTGAAGCTTTCTTT. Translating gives CASSYADRDRGLRAEAFF.

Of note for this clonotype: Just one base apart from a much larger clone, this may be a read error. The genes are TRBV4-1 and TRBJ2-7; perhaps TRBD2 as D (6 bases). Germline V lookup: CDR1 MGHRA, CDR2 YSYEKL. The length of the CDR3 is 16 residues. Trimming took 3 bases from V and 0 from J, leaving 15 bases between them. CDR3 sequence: CASSQRTNGSSYEQYF. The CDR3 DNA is TGCGCCAGCAGCCAGAGGACTAACGGGAGCTCCTACGAGCAGTACTTC.

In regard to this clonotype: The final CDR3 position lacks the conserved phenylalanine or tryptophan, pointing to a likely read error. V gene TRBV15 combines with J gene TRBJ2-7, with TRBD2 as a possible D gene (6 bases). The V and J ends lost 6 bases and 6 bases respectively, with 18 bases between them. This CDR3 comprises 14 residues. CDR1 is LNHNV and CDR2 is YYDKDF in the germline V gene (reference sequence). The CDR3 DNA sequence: TGTGCCACCAGAGTCCCTAGCGACCCCTCCGAGCAGTACTCC. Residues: CATRVPSDPSEQYS.